This T cell receptor (beta chain) was recorded in a study of neurological immune-mediated disorders. About the research overall: Within the group of 35 or so multiple sclerosis patients, 31 were relapsing-remitting, while 3 were secondary progressive.

General study points: The phylogenetic placement of 18 of 34 multiple sclerosis patients' repertoires in one related-CDR3 cluster constitutes a possible signature. The study found no CDR3 amino acid sequences shared by expanded clones across subjects, suggesting private repertoires in all groups.

TCRdb reprocessed the 5' RACE reads via MiXCR and lists one record per CDR3 protein. Found here are 55,000 to 65,000 distinct CDR3 sequences, over 3.5% of them singletons; the top ten hold around 2.2%. V dropped 2 bases and J dropped 0 bases, with 2 bases sitting between them. CDR3 length: 13 amino acids. CDR1 is SGHNT, CDR2 YENEEA, per germline. This clonotype was seen ten or more times. Its target is unknown. Sequenced material: PBMCs. This TCR was sampled from a woman aged 45-60 years with multiple sclerosis. The chain carries TRBV11-3 and TRBJ1-5, with no clear D. CDR3 bases: TGTGCCAGCAGCTTAAGTAGCAATCAGCCCCAGCATTTT. It is translated as CASSLSSNQPQHF.